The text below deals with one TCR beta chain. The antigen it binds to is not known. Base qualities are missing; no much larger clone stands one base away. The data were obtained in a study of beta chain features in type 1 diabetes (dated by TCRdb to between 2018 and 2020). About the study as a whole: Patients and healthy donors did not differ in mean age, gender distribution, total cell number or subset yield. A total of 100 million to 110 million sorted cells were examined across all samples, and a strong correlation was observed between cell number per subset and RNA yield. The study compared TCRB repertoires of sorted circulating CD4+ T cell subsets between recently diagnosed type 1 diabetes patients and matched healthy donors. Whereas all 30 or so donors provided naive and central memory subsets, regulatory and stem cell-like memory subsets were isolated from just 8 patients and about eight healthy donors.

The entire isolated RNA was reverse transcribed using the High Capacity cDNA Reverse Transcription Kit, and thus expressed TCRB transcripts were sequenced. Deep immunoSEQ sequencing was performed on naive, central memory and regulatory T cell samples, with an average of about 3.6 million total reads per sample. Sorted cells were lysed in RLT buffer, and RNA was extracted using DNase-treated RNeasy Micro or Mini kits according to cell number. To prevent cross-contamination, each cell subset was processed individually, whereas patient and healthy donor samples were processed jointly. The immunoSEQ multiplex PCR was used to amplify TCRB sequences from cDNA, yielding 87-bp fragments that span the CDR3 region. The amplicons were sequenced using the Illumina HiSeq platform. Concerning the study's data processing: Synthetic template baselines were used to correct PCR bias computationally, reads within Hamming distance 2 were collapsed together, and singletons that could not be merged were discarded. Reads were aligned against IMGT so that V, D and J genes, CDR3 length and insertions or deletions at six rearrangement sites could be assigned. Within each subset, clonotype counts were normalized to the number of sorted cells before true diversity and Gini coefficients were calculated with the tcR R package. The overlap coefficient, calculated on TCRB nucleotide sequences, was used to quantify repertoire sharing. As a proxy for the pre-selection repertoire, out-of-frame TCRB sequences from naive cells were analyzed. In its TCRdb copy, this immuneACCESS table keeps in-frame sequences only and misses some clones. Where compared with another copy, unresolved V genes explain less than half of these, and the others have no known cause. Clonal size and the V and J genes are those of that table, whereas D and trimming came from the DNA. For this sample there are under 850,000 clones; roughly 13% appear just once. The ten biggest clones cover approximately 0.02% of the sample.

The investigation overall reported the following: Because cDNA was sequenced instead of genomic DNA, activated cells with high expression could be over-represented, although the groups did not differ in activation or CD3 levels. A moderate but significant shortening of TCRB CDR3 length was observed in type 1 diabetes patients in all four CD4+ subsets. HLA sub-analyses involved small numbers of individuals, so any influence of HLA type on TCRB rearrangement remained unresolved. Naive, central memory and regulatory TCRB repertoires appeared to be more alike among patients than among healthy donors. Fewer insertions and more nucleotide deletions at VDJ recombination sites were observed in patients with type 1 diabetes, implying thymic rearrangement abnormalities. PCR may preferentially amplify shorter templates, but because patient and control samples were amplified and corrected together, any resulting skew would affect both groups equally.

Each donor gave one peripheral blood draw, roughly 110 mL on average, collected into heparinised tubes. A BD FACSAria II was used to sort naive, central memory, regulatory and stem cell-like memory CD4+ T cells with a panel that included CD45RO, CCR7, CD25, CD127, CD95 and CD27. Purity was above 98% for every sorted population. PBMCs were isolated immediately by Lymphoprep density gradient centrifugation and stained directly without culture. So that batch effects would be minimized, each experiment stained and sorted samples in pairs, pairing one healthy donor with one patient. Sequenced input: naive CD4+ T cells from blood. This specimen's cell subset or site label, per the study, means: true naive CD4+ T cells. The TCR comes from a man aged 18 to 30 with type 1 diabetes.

The DNA sequence is TGTGCCATCCTCGAGGAATATTCAGATACGCAGTATTTT. It is translated as CAILEEYSDTQYF. The V and J segments used are TRBV10-3 and TRBJ2-3, with no confidently assigned D gene. The CDR3 measures 13 amino acids from cysteine to phenylalanine. The retained sequence is limited to the CDR3, 39 bases, with the frame set at the first base. V sheds 8 bases and J sheds 4 bases, leaving 13 bases between their ends. Taken from the germline V gene, the CDR1 and CDR2 loops are ENHRY and SYGVKD.